This TCR beta chain was sequenced in a study of CDR3 diversity in severe acne. The CDR3 totals 13 residues. Germline V gives CDR1 SGDLS, CDR2 YYNGEE. Details on this clonotype: One end of the junction is discordant with germline, which a read error may explain.

Each CDR3 protein gets one entry after TCRdb re-called the PCR reads with MiXCR. Among approximately 90,000 distinct CDR3 sequences listed, around 50% were seen once. This sequence joins TRBV9 and TRBJ2-2; D assignment may be TRBD1 or TRBD2 (5 bases each). This sequence originates from a male donor in good health, serving as a control. Sequencing used blood. This CDR3 reads CASSEGGIGELFF. The CDR3, as DNA: TGTGCCAGCAGCGAGGGTGGAATAGGGGAGCTATTTTTT.